This TCR beta chain emerged from a study of T cell responses to AZD1222 COVID-19 vaccine. CDR1 is SGHAT and CDR2 is FQNNGV in the germline V gene. Deletions cut 7 bases from V and 0 bases from J, with 13 bases between. CDR3 length: 14 residues. This table comes from immunoSEQ multiplex PCR, and its TCRdb copy is limited to in-frame clones, with some not included. The sample shows approximately 74,000 clones, roughly 85% of them seen only once. Study observations and caveats: Samples come after the peak T cell response, not at day 14. Spike-specific TCR breadth and depth both grew after two AZD1222 doses. Unmutated variant regions reportedly attract nearly half of all spike-specific TCRs. Baseline testing showed seropositivity in only a handful of AZD1222 recipients.

Notes on this clone: Its antigen is as yet unknown.

The clonotype comes from an adult in good health. The input for sequencing was peripheral blood, taken on day 0 of AZD1222 vaccination. V and J are TRBV11-2 and TRBJ2-7, with D uncertain. The CDR3 DNA sequence: TGTGCCAGCACCTCACAAGGGTCCTCCTACGAGCAGTACTTC. Amino acid sequence: CASTSQGSSYEQYF.